This T cell receptor (beta chain) was retrieved from a study of T cells in tuberculosis. This CDR3 is built from 14 residues. Germline V CDR1 and CDR2: SGHRS, YFSETQ. The V end was cut by 6 bases, the J end by 3 bases, with 15 bases between. General observations from the study: GMM-specific TCRs were nearer to active tuberculosis alpha repertoires, suggesting expansion. Shorter CDR3-alpha in active tuberculosis partly drove smaller distances. Using the GMM-specific repertoire gave around 90% accuracy versus roughly 74% with motifs.

Method: immunoSEQ multiplex PCR; TCRdb's copy keeps in-frame clones and lacks some. The repertoire holds under 50,000 clones, with around 96% as singletons. Adolescents were screened for latent TB by skin test and IGRA. This clone occurred once. The antigen remains unidentified. The V and J genes are TRBV5-1 and TRBJ2-5, with TRBD2 as a possible D gene (7 bases). The sequenced sample consisted of PBMCs. The TCR was taken from a donor aged 10-29 years with latent tuberculosis or without tuberculosis infection. CDR3 nucleotides: TGCGCCAGCACGGGGGGACACGCCAAAGAGACCCAGTACTTC. Translation gives CASTGGHAKETQYF.